Below, 25 T cell receptor beta chains from the same sample are listed, as sequenced in a study of blood T cell repertoires in COVID-19. Sequencing used immunoSEQ multiplex PCR; TCRdb keeps in-frame clones, though not all of them. The table has about 480,000 clones, 89% seen once. The sequencing input was peripheral blood. These receptors were obtained from a man between 18 and 35 years old with COVID-19, enrolled during active disease.

V gene TRBV19 combines with J gene TRBJ1-5, with D unclear. The germline CDR1 and CDR2 sequences are LNHDA and SQIVND (reference sequence). The germline V and J ends were trimmed by 8 bases and 4 bases, with 15 bases remaining between them. This CDR3 is 14 amino acids long. In DNA form, the CDR3 reads TGTGCCAGTCGACTCGGCCTGGATAATCAGCCCCAGCATTTT. It codes for CASRLGLDNQPQHF.

The rearrangement links TRBV3-1 (or the pseudogene TRBV3-2) to TRBJ2-3; TRBD2 aligns across 9 bases. The CDR3 extends over 16 amino acids. The ends lost 6 bases at V and 4 bases at J; junction bases unmatched: 11. Germline V gives CDR1 LGHDT, CDR2 YNNKEL (reference sequence). The CDR3 nucleotides read TGTGCCAGCAGGGCTAGCGGGGCCTTGGGGGCAGATACGCAGTATTTT. Protein: CASRASGALGADTQYF.

This rearrangement joins TRBV2 to TRBJ1-1; no definite D call. Germline V CDR1 and CDR2: SNHLY, FYNNEI. Trimming stripped 4 bases from V and 1 base from J, with 7 bases between. There are 13 residues in the CDR3. The CDR3 spells CASSGLQNTEAFF. The CDR3 DNA is TGTGCCAGCAGTGGACTGCAGAACACTGAAGCTTTCTTT.

The CDR3 spells CASSPGARIGNTIYF. The CDR3 DNA sequence: TGTGCCAGCTCACCAGGGGCTCGGATCGGAAACACCATATATTTT. The chain has TRBV18 and TRBJ1-3; TRBD1 is a possible D gene (5 bases). This CDR3 is built from 15 residues. Germline V gene sequence: CDR1 KGHSH, CDR2 LQKENI. The V and J ends lost 2 bases and 4 bases respectively, with 12 bases between them. Together with reference TRBV18 and TRBJ1-3, the CDR3 gives the full variable domain: NAGVMQNPRHLVRRRGQEARLRCSPMKGHSHVYWYRQLPEEGLKFMVYLQKENIIDESGMPKERFSAEFPKEGPSILRIQQVVRGDSAAYFCASSPGARIGNTIYFGEGSWLTVV.

The J gene is TRBJ2-2, the V gene TRBV5-6; a possible D gene is TRBD2 (6 bases). Germline CDR1 and CDR2: SGHDT and YYEEEE. The V and J ends lost 0 bases and 0 bases respectively, with 6 bases between them. The CDR3 is 15 amino acids. As DNA, the CDR3 is TGTGCCAGCAGCTTGGGGACTACGAACACCGGGGAGCTGTTTTTT. Its translation: CASSLGTTNTGELFF.

The chain recombines TRBV7-6 with TRBJ2-7; the match to TRBD2 covers 14 bases. The germline gives CDR1 SGHVS, CDR2 FNYEAQ. The CDR3 spans 20 residues. Trimming at V came to 4 bases and at J to 1 base, leaving 15 bases not matched to a gene. As DNA, the CDR3 is TGTGCCAGCAGCTCACCCGAGGGACTAGCGGGAGAGGAAAATTCCTACGAGCAGTACTTC. It is translated as CASSSPEGLAGEENSYEQYF.

The chain joins TRBV27 to TRBJ2-7; 7 bases agree with TRBD1. V dropped 4 bases and J dropped 6; count of bases not matched to a gene: 6. Germline CDR1 MNHEY, CDR2 SMNVEV (reference sequence). This CDR3 spans 13 amino acids. This CDR3 is CASSSGQVSEQYF. In nucleotides, the CDR3 is TGTGCCAGCAGTTCTGGACAGGTGAGCGAGCAGTACTTC.

CDR3 nucleotide sequence: TGTGCCAGCAGCTTAGTCAGGGGCGGCCGCCAGGGCGCTGAAGCTTTCTTT. Its translation: CASSLVRGGRQGAEAFF. The chain combines TRBV11-2 with TRBJ1-1; tentatively, D is TRBD1 (6 bases). CDR3 length equals 17 residues. Trimming cost V 1 base and J 6 bases, with 21 bases left between them. CDR1 and CDR2 (germline): SGHAT, FQNNGV.

V and J are TRBV13 and TRBJ2-3; D is perhaps TRBD1 (5 bases). The CDR3 runs to 16 residues. The ends were cut back, 5 bases at V and 7 bases at J, with 22 bases in the middle. Germline CDR1 PRHDT, CDR2 FYEKMQ (reference sequence). The CDR3 DNA reads TGTGCCAGCAGCCACCCGACAGAGGCGCAAGGAAATACGCAGTATTTT. This sequence encodes CASSHPTEAQGNTQYF.

This chain uses TRBV7-9 with TRBJ2-7, with TRBD2 matching over 10 bases. The trim removed 8 bases at V and 4 bases at J, leaving 8 bases unmatched. The germline V gene has CDR1 SEHNR and CDR2 FQNEAQ (reference sequence). The CDR3 sequence is 14 residues long. The CDR3 nucleotides are TGTGCCAGCTCTTCCGCTAGCGGGAGTTACGAGCAGTACTTC. Its translation: CASSSASGSYEQYF.

The chain is built from TRBV5-5 and TRBJ2-7; weak D call: TRBD1 (5 bases). The germline V gene has CDR1 SGHKS and CDR2 YYEKEE (reference sequence). V was trimmed by 4 bases and J by 4 bases, leaving 6 bases between them. This CDR3 comprises 11 residues. In nucleotides, the CDR3 is TGTGCCAGCAGCAAGGGGTACGAGCAGTACTTC. Protein product: CASSKGYEQYF.

The rearrangement uses TRBV28 and TRBJ1-5; D perhaps matches TRBD1 (5 bases). CDR1 and CDR2 (germline): MDHEN, SYDVKM. This CDR3 is 13 amino acids long. V was clipped by 5 bases and J by 3 bases, with 8 bases between them. The CDR3 sequence: CASSRQTNQPQHF. The CDR3 bases are TGTGCCAGCAGTCGACAGACCAATCAGCCCCAGCATTTT.

The chain recombines TRBV3-1 (or the pseudogene TRBV3-2) with TRBJ2-1, with D possibly being TRBD2 (5 bases). The CDR3 is 19 residues long. Germline assignment: CDR1 LGHDT and CDR2 YNNKEL (reference sequence). The V gene lost 0 bases and the J gene lost 0 bases, with 18 bases spanning the gap. The DNA of the CDR3 is TGTGCCAGCAGCCAAGATCACCCTCGTGGGGAGAGCTCCTACAATGAGCAGTTCTTC. Its protein product is CASSQDHPRGESSYNEQFF.

V gene TRBV7-9 combines with J gene TRBJ2-5, with D possibly TRBD2 on 6 matching bases. The CDR3 totals 13 residues. Germline V gene sequence: CDR1 SEHNR, CDR2 FQNEAQ (reference sequence). Trimming cost V 4 bases and J 5 bases, with 11 bases left between them. The DNA for the CDR3 is TGTGCCAGCAGCTGGGCTAGCGACGAGACCCAGTACTTC. Its protein product is CASSWASDETQYF.

The chain carries TRBV27 and TRBJ2-1; 7 nucleotides align to TRBD2. The J segment lost 6 bases and the V segment lost 5 bases, leaving 7 bases of the junction unmatched. CDR3 length: 14 residues. Per the germline V gene, CDR1 is MNHEY and CDR2 is SMNVEV (reference sequence). The CDR3 spells CASSLAAGTNEQFF. CDR3 sequence (DNA): TGTGCCAGCAGTCTAGCGGCGGGAACCAATGAGCAGTTCTTC.

The V gene is TRBV5-4, the J gene TRBJ2-7; 9 bases line up with TRBD1. Looked up from germline, CDR1 is SGHNT and CDR2 is YYREEE (reference sequence). The CDR3 sequence is 15 residues long. V shed 3 bases, J shed 4 bases, and the junction held 8 bases outside the gene matches. This CDR3 is CASSSSGTGFYEQYF. The DNA of the CDR3 is TGTGCCAGCAGCTCCTCCGGGACAGGGTTTTACGAGCAGTACTTC.

This clone was seen once. This chain connects TRBV5-4 to TRBJ2-3, with D unresolved. The V end lost 0 bases, the J end lost 1 base, and 9 bases lay between the germline ends. This CDR3 region has 15 residues. From germline, CDR1 is SGHNT and CDR2 YYREEE (reference sequence). In DNA form, the CDR3 reads TGTGCCAGCAGCTTGGGGCAGGCGCGCACAGATACGCAGTATTTT. As protein: CASSLGQARTDTQYF.

The gene calls are TRBV11-2 and TRBJ1-4; a weak D match, TRBD1 (6 bases). CDR1 is SGHAT, CDR2 FQNNGV, per germline. CDR3 size: 14 residues. V lost 6 bases and J 8 bases, leaving 16 bases between the germline ends. The CDR3 DNA follows: TGTGCCAGCAGATCATCAGGGGTCGGCGAAAAACTGTTTTTT. It yields the protein CASRSSGVGEKLFF.

This chain links TRBV27 with TRBJ2-5; no firm D call. Trimming cost V 5 bases and J 3 bases, with 10 bases left between them. This CDR3 spans 13 amino acids. Germline V gene data show CDR1 as MNHEY and CDR2 as SMNVEV (reference sequence). In nucleotides, the CDR3 is TGTGCCAGCAGTAGAGGAGCAGAAGAGACCCAGTACTTC. Its translation is CASSRGAEETQYF.

The J gene is TRBJ1-5, the V gene TRBV19, with 11 bases lining up with TRBD1. The CDR3 consists of 16 residues. Per germline, CDR1 LNHDA and CDR2 SQIVND (reference sequence). V gave up 3 bases and J gave up 4 bases; unmatched junction bases: 5. The CDR3 reads CASSIGTGGLNQPQHF. DNA for the CDR3: TGTGCCAGTAGTATCGGGACAGGGGGGCTGAATCAGCCCCAGCATTTT.

The chain uses TRBV5-4 and TRBJ2-7; 7 bases are a match to TRBD1. The V segment lost 2 bases and the J segment 7 bases; nucleotides outside the gene matches: 12. Germline V gene lookup returns CDR1 SGHNT and CDR2 YYREEE (reference sequence). The CDR3 consists of 15 residues. CDR3 DNA: TGTGCCAGCAGCTTTGGGGACAGAAGTGTGAGGGAGCAGTACTTC. This sequence encodes CASSFGDRSVREQYF.

The chain carries TRBV9 and TRBJ2-1, with D possibly TRBD2 on 5 matching bases. V lost 1 base and J 7 bases, leaving 9 bases between the germline ends. CDR1 and CDR2 (germline): SGDLS, YYNGEE. This CDR3 comprises 13 residues. The CDR3 sequence: CASSVNTGNEQFF. The CDR3 nucleotides are TGTGCCAGCAGCGTAAATACGGGGAATGAGCAGTTCTTC.

The table lists this clone with a few counts. The V gene is TRBV6-5, the J gene TRBJ1-2; 10 bases map to TRBD1. The CDR3 runs 14 residues. V dropped 4 bases and J dropped 4; count of bases not matched to a gene: 3. Germline V lookup: CDR1 MNHEY, CDR2 SVGAGI. Here the CDR3 reads CASSSGTGAYGYTF. The DNA of the CDR3 is TGTGCCAGCAGTTCGGGGACAGGGGCCTATGGCTACACCTTC.

The chain has TRBV7-9 and TRBJ2-7, with D hard to call. CDR1 is SEHNR, CDR2 FQNEAQ, per germline (reference sequence). This CDR3 has 14 residues. Trimming pared 1 base from V and 3 bases from J, leaving 10 bases between. CDR3 in amino acids: CASSLGQPDYEQYF. DNA for the CDR3: TGTGCCAGCAGCTTAGGGCAACCAGACTACGAGCAGTACTTC.

V gene TRBV19 combines with J gene TRBJ1-5, with D possibly TRBD1 on 6 matching bases. V lost 5 bases to trimming and J lost 3 bases, with 14 bases between them. The CDR3 spans 15 residues. Looked up from germline, CDR1 is LNHDA and CDR2 is SQIVND (reference sequence). CDR3 sequence: CASSRGRDNNQPQHF. DNA for the CDR3: TGTGCCAGTAGTCGGGGCCGGGACAACAATCAGCCCCAGCATTTT.